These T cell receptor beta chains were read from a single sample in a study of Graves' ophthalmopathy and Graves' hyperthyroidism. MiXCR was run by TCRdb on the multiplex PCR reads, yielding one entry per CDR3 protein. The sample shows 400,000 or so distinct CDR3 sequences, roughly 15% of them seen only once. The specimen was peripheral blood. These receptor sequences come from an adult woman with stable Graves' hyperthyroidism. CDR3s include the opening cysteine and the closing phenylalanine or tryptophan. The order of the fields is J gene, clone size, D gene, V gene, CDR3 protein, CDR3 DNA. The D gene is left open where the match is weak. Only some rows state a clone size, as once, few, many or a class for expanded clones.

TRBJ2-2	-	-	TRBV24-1	CATSGQLSTGELFF	TGTGCCACCAGTGGGCAGCTGAGCACCGGGGAGCTGTTTTTT
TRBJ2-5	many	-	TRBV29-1	CSVGGGQETQYF	TGCAGCGTTGGTGGGGGCCAAGAGACCCAGTACTTC
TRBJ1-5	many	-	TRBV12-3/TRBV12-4	CASSLVQVQPQHF	TGTGCCAGCAGTTTAGTCCAAGTACAGCCCCAGCATTTT
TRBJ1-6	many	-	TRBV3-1	CASSQEGQLHF	TGTGCCAGCAGCCAAGAAGGACAGCTCCACTTT
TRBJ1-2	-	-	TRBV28	CASKRGGSPGYTF	TGTGCCAGCAAAAGGGGAGGGTCGCCCGGCTACACCTTC
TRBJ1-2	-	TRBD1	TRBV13	CASTPSTDRGPNSYGYTF	TGTGCCAGTACACCCTCAACCGACAGGGGGCCGAATAGCTATGGCTACACCTTC
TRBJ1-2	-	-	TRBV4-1	CASSQDTGDGYTF	TGCGCCAGCAGCCAAGATACGGGGGATGGCTACACCTTC
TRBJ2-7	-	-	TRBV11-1	CASSPGDRYGLVIYEQYF	TGTGCCAGCAGCCCCGGGGACAGATATGGACTAGTCATCTACGAGCAGTACTTC
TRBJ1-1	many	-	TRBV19	CASRKGGSGRQNTEAFF	TGTGCCAGTAGAAAGGGTGGGTCGGGCAGACAGAACACTGAAGCTTTCTTT
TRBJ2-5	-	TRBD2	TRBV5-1	CASSAGTSGRETQYF	TGCGCCAGCAGCGCCGGGACTAGCGGGAGAGAGACCCAGTACTTC
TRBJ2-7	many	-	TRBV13	CASSFWGYEQYF	TGTGCCAGCAGCTTTTGGGGGTACGAGCAGTACTTC
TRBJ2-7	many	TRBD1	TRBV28	CASGNRGRSYEQYF	TGTGCCAGCGGGAACAGGGGACGCTCCTACGAGCAGTACTTC
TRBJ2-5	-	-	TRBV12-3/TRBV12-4	CASSLFGPQETQYF	TGTGCCAGCAGTTTATTCGGACCTCAAGAGACCCAGTACTTC
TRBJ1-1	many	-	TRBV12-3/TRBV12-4	CASSLDTGVNTEAFF	TGTGCCAGCAGTTTAGACACAGGAGTAAACACTGAAGCTTTCTTT
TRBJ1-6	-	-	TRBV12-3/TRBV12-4	CASSLGRKNSPLHF	TGTGCCAGCAGTTTAGGGCGCAAAAATTCACCCCTCCACTTT
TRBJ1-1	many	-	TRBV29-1	CSAESLNTEAFF	TGCAGCGCCGAGAGCCTGAACACTGAAGCTTTCTTT
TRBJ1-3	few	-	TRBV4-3	CASSQEPGNTIYF	TGCGCCAGCAGCCAAGAACCTGGAAACACCATATATTTT
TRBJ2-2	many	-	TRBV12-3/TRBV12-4	CASSSRNTGELFF	TGTGCCAGCAGTTCTAGAAACACCGGGGAGCTGTTTTTT
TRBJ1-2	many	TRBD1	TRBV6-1	CASLRQGGHGYTF	TGTGCCAGCCTACGACAGGGTGGACATGGCTACACCTTC
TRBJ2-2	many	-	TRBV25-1	CASSGTSGPRIANTGELFF	TGTGCCAGCAGCGGCACCTCGGGACCAAGGATCGCGAACACCGGGGAGCTGTTTTTT
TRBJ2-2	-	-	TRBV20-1	CSAQNDHTGELFF	TGCAGTGCTCAAAACGACCACACCGGGGAGCTGTTTTTT
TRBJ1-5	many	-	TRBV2	CASQGGYSNQPQHF	TGTGCCAGTCAGGGTGGATATAGCAATCAGCCCCAGCATTTT
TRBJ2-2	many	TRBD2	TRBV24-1	CATSVSGSLHTGELFF	TGTGCCACCTCAGTTAGCGGGAGCCTACACACCGGGGAGCTGTTTTTT
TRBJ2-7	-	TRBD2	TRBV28	CASRVSGRAWLEQCF	TGTGCCAGCAGGGTTAGCGGGAGGGCCTGGTTGGAGCAGTGCTTC
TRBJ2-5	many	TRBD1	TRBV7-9	CASSKLQGGETQYF	TGTGCCAGCAGCAAACTACAGGGGGGAGAGACCCAGTACTTC
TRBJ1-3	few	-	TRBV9	CASSVEARVAGNTIYF	TGTGCCAGCAGCGTAGAAGCCAGGGTGGCTGGAAACACCATATATTTT
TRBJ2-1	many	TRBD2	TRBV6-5	CASRLGLADYNEQFF	TGTGCCAGCAGATTGGGACTAGCGGATTACAATGAGCAGTTCTTC
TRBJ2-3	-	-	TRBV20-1	CSASNLVPTPSTDTQYF	TGCAGTGCCAGTAATCTAGTCCCAACCCCTAGCACAGATACGCAGTATTTT
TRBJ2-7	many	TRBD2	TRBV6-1	CASTPGAFSGRGREQYF	TGTGCCAGCACTCCCGGAGCGTTTAGCGGGAGGGGCCGTGAGCAGTACTTC
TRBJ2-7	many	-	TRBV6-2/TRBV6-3	CASSYSITSAYEQYF	TGTGCCAGCAGTTACTCGATCACGTCGGCCTACGAGCAGTACTTC
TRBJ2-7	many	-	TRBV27	CASSPLGVFEQYF	TGTGCCAGCAGTCCCCTGGGGGTTTTTGAGCAGTACTTC
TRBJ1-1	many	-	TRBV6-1	CASSRPGMNTEAFF	TGTGCCAGCAGTCGGCCGGGAATGAACACTGAAGCTTTCTTT
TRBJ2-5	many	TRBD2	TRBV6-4	CASTHRPPPLAGGETQYF	TGTGCCAGCACCCACCGACCCCCTCCTCTAGCGGGAGGAGAGACCCAGTACTTC
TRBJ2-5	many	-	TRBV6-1	CASSLFGGRLQETQYF	TGTGCCAGCAGCTTGTTCGGGGGCAGACTCCAAGAGACCCAGTACTTC
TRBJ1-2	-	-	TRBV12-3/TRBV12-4	CASSLTGIRGYGYTF	TGTGCCAGCAGTCTGACCGGGATTCGGGGCTATGGTTACACCTTC
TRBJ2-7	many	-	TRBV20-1	CSARDVAYEQYF	TGCAGTGCTAGAGACGTCGCCTACGAGCAGTACTTC
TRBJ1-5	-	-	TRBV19	CASSILGIQHF	TGTGCCAGTAGTATCCTAGGGATCCAGCATTTT
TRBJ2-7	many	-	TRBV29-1	CSVTGRTSYEQHF	TGCAGCGTTACTGGACGGACCTCCTACGAGCAGCACTTC
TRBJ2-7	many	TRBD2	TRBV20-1	CSAIRLAGSYEQYF	TGCAGTGCTATTCGACTAGCGGGGTCCTACGAGCAGTACTTC
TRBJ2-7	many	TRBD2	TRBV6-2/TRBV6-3	CASRASGSGSYEQYF	TGTGCCAGCAGGGCAAGCGGGAGTGGGTCCTACGAGCAGTACTTC
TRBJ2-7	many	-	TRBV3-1	CASSQDHGRSYEQYF	TGTGCCAGCAGCCAAGATCATGGCAGGAGCTACGAGCAGTACTTC
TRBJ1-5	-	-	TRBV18	CASSPRHLSFNQPQHF	TGTGCCAGCTCACCCCGGCACCTTTCTTTTAATCAGCCCCAGCATTTT
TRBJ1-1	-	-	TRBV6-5	CASSYSLTLNTEAFF	TGTGCCAGCAGTTACTCCCTTACACTGAACACTGAAGCTTTCTTT
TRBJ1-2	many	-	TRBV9	CASSQGGRKSGYTF	TGTGCCAGCAGCCAAGGGGGGCGCAAAAGTGGCTACACCTTC
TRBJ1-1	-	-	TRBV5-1	CASSLARANTEAFF	TGCGCCAGCAGCTTGGCCCGGGCTAACACTGAAGCTTTCTTT
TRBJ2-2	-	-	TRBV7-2	CASSLVAPGTGELFF	TGTGCCAGCAGCTTAGTGGCACCCGGCACCGGGGAGCTGTTTTTT
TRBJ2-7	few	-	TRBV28	CASTPTGSSYEQYF	TGTGCCAGCACCCCGACAGGCTCCTCCTACGAGCAGTACTTC
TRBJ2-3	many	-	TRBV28	CASGRTDTQYF	TGTGCCAGCGGGCGCACAGATACGCAGTATTTT
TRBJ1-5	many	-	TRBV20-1	CSAYRSTGQPQHF	TGCAGTGCTTACCGGTCAACAGGGCAGCCCCAGCATTTT
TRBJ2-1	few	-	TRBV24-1	CATSDSQRGRVVFF	TGTGCCACCAGTGATTCTCAGAGGGGCAGGGTTGTGTTCTTC
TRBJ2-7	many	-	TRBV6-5	CASSYSRSSYEQYF	TGTGCCAGCAGTTACTCACGAAGCTCCTACGAGCAGTACTTC
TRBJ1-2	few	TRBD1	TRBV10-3	CAINSGGALDYGYTF	TGTGCCATCAACTCAGGGGGCGCGTTGGACTATGGCTACACCTTC
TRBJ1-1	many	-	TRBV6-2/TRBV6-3	CASSYRKGRTMNTEAFF	TGTGCCAGCAGTTACAGGAAAGGCCGAACAATGAACACTGAAGCTTTCTTT
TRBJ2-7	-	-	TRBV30	CAWSGLGRSIYEQYF	TGTGCCTGGAGTGGGCTGGGGCGTAGCATCTACGAGCAGTACTTC
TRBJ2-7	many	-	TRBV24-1	CATSPGLPSYEQYF	TGTGCCACCAGTCCGGGGTTACCTTCCTACGAGCAGTACTTC
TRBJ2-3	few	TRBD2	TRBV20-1	CSARVTSGVSTDTQYF	TGCAGTGCTAGAGTAACTAGCGGGGTTAGCACAGATACGCAGTATTTT
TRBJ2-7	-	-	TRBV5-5	CASSSMGGVEEQYF	TGTGCCAGCAGCTCAATGGGGGGCGTGGAGGAGCAGTACTTC
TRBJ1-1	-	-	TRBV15	CATSAGGGRGMNTEAFF	TGTGCCACCAGCGCGGGCGGGGGTAGGGGAATGAACACTGAAGCTTTCTTT